This TCR beta chain stems from a study of Graves' ophthalmopathy and Graves' hyperthyroidism. The CDR3 consists of 13 residues. Germline loops: CDR1 DFQATT, CDR2 SNEGSKA (reference sequence). The V and J ends lost 8 bases and 2 bases, in that order; junction bases with no gene match: 9. The TCR beta CDR3 regions underwent amplification from RNA transcripts. HTBI primers primed a first-round RT-PCR, and a second-round multiplex PCR followed. TCRdb used MiXCR to reprocess the multiplex PCR reads, holding one entry per CDR3 protein. The repertoire holds about 740,000 distinct CDR3 sequences, with roughly two fifths as singletons.

The source of this sequence is an adult man with Graves' ophthalmopathy. Sequenced: peripheral blood. The chain has TRBV20-1 and TRBJ2-7, with TRBD1 identical over 7 bases. This CDR3 is CSHDRDRAYEQYF. CDR3 coding DNA: TGCAGTCACGACCGGGACAGAGCCTACGAGCAGTACTTC.